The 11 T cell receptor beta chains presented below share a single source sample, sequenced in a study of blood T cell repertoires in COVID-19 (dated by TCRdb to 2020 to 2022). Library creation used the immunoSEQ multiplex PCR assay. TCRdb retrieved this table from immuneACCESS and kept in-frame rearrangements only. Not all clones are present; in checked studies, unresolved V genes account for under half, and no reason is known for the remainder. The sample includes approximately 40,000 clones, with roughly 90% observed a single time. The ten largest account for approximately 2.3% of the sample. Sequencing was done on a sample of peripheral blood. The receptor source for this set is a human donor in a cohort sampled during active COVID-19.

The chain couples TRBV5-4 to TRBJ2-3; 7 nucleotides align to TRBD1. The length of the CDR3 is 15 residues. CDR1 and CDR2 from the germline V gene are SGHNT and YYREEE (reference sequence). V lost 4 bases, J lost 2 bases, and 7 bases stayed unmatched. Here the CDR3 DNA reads TGTGCCAGCAGCCCCCTACAGGGGCCCACAGATACGCAGTATTTT. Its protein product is CASSPLQGPTDTQYF.

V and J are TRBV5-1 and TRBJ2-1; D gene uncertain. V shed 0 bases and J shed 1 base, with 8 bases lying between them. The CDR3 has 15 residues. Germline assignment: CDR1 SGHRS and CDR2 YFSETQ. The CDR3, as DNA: TGCGCCAGCAGCTTGGAGGAGCTTTCCTACAATGAGCAGTTCTTC. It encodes CASSLEELSYNEQFF.

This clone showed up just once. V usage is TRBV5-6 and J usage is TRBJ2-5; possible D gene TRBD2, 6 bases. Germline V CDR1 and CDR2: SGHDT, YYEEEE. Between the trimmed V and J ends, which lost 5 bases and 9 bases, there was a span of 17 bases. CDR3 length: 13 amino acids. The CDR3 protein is CASRVTDTGAQYF. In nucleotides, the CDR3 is TGTGCCAGCAGAGTCACAGACACGGGGGCCCAGTACTTC.

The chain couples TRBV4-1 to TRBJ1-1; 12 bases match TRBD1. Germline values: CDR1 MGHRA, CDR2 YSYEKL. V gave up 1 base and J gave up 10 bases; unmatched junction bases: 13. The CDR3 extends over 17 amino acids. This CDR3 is CASSQVHLGTGGGGAFF. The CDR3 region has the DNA TGCGCCAGCAGCCAAGTACATTTAGGGACAGGGGGCGGAGGAGCTTTCTTT.

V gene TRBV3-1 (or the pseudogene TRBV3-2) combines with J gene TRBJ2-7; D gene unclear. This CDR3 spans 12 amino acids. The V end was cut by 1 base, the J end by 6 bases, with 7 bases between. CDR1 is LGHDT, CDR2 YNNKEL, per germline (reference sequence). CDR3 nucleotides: TGTGCCAGCAGCCAAGGAGAATCCGAGCAGTACTTC. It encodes CASSQGESEQYF.

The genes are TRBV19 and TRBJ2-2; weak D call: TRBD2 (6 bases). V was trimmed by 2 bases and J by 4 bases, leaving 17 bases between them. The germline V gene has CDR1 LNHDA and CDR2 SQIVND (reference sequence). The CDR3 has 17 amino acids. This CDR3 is CASSIRRRRGGTGELFF. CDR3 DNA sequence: TGTGCCAGTAGTATAAGGCGCAGAAGGGGAGGCACCGGGGAGCTGTTTTTT.

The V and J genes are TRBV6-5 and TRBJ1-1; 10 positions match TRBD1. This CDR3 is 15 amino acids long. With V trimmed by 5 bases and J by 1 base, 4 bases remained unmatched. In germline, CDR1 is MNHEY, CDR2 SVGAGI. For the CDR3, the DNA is TGTGCCAGCAGTCCTAGGACAGGGGGGAACACTGAAGCTTTCTTT. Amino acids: CASSPRTGGNTEAFF.

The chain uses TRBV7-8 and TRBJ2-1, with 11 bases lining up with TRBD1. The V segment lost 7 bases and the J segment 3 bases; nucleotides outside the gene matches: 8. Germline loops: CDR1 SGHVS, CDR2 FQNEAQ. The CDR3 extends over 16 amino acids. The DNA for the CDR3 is TGTGCCAGCACCCTCGCCGGGACAGGGGGCTACAATGAGCAGTTCTTC. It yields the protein CASTLAGTGGYNEQFF.

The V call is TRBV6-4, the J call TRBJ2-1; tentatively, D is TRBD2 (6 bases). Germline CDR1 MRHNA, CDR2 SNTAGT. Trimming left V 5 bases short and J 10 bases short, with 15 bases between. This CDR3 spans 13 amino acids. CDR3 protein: CASSRTPGLEQFF. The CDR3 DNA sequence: TGTGCCAGCAGTCGGACCCCGGGACTCGAGCAGTTCTTC.

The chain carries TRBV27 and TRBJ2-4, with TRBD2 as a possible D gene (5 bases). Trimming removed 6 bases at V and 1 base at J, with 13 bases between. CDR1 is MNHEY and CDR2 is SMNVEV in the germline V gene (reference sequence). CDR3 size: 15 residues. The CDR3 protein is CASRSFGEAKNIQYF. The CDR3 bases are TGTGCCAGCAGGTCCTTTGGGGAGGCCAAAAACATTCAGTACTTC.

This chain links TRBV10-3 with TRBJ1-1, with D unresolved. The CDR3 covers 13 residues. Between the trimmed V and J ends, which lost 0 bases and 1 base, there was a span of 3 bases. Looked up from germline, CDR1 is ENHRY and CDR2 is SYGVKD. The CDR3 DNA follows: TGTGCCATCAGTGAGTCCGGGAACACTGAAGCTTTCTTT. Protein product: CAISESGNTEAFF.